This T cell receptor beta chain originates from a study of shared clonotypes between healthy human individuals. Findings of the study overall: The researchers took only blood, and tissue repertoires probably look different.

This clone came up many times. What it recognizes is unknown. Per the study methods: Junction-only sequences produced by ImmunoSEQ had no quality scores, so filtering differed. Profiling relied on immunoSEQ multiplex PCR, and the TCRdb table lists in-frame clones only, not all of them. V, J and clone size derive from that table, while D and trimming were established from the DNA sequence. This sample has 450,000 to 500,000 clones, with approximately 79% found just once. The ends were cut back, 0 bases at V and 3 bases at J, with 13 bases in the middle. CDR1 SGHDT and CDR2 YYEEEE come from the germline V gene. The CDR3 has 15 amino acids.

The rearrangement uses TRBV5-6 and TRBJ2-7; no reliable D call. Sequencing was carried out using PBMCs. The receptor was derived from a woman aged 40 to 50 in good health. Some clones in this sample may be carry-over from other donors' samples. The CDR3 bases are TGTGCCAGCAGCTTGGCGCCTAGTTGGGTCTACGAGCAGTACTTC. Protein: CASSLAPSWVYEQYF.